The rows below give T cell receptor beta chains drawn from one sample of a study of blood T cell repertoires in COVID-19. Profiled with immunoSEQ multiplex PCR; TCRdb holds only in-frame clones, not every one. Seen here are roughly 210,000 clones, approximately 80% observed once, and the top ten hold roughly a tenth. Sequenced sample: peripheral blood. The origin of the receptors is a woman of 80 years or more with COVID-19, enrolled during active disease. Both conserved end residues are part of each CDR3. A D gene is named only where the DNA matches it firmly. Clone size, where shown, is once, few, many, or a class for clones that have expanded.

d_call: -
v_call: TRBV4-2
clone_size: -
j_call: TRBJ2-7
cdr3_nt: TGTGCCAGCAGCCAAGGGGGCCGGGGGATCGGCGAGCAGTACTTC
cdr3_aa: CASSQGGRGIGEQYF

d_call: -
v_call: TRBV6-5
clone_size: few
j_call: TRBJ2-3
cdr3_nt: TGTGCCGTGAAGGGTGGGAGGTGGGCAGATACGCAGTATTTT
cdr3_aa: CAVKGGRWADTQYF

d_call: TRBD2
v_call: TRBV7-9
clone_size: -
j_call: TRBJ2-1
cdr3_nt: TGTGCCAGCAGCTTCGATCCAAGCCTAGCGGGGAAGAATGAGCAGTTCTTC
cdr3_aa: CASSFDPSLAGKNEQFF

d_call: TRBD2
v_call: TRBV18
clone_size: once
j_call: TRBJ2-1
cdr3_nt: TGTGCCAGCTCAGTGTTAGGACTAGCGGGGGGTCGACTCTTC
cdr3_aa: CASSVLGLAGGRLF

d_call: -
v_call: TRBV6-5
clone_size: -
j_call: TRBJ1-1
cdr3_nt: TGTGCCGCCCGGAGGACGGGGAACACTGAAGCTTTCTTT
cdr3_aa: CAARRTGNTEAFF

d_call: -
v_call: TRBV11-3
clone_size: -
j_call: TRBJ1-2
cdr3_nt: TGTGCCAGCAGCTTCTCTGTAGTTAACTATGGCTACACCTTC
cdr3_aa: CASSFSVVNYGYTF

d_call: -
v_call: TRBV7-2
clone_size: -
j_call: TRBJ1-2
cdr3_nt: TGTGCCAGCAGCTTAGACACCTTCGCTAACTATGGCTACACCTTC
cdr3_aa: CASSLDTFANYGYTF

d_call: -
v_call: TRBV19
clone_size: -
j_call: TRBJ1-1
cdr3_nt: TGTGCCAGTAGTATAGGACACCCCAGGACTGAAGCTTTCTTT
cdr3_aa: CASSIGHPRTEAFF

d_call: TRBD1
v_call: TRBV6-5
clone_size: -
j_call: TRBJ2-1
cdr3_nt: TGTGCCAGCAGTTCCCACGACAGGGTCAATGAGCAGTTCTTC
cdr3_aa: CASSSHDRVNEQFF

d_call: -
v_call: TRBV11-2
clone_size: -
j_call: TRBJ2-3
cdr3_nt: TGTGCCAGCAGCTTAGTGGCCCAGCGGGCAGATACGCAGTATTTT
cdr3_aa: CASSLVAQRADTQYF

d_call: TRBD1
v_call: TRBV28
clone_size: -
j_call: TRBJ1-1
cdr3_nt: TGTGCCAGCAGTTCGCCAACACCCGGGACAGGCGATGAAGCTTTCTTT
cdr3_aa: CASSSPTPGTGDEAFF

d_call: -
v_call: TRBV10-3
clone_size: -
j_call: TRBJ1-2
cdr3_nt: TGTGCCATCACCTCTCGACAGGTTAACTATGGCTACACCTTC
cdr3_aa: CAITSRQVNYGYTF

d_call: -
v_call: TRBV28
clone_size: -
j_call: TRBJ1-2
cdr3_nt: TGTGCCAGCAGTTTATCGGGGGGGGGCTATGGCTACACCTTC
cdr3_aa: CASSLSGGGYGYTF

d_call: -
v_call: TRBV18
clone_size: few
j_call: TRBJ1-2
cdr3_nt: TGTGCCAGCGCAACGGGGGGGTTCTATGGCTACACCTTC
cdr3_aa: CASATGGFYGYTF

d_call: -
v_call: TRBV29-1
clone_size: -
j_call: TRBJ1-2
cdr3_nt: TGCAGCGTTGATCGGGGGGGCGAATCCAACTATGGCTACACCTTC
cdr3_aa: CSVDRGGESNYGYTF

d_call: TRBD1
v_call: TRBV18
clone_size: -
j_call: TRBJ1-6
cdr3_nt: TGTGCCAGCTCACCGACAGGGATGGATTCACCCCTCCACTTT
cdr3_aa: CASSPTGMDSPLHF

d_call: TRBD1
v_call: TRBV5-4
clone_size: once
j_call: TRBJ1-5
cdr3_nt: TGTGCCAGCAGCCTCACCGGGACAGGGGTCCTGCAATCTCAGCCCCAGCATTTT
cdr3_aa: CASSLTGTGVLQSQPQHF

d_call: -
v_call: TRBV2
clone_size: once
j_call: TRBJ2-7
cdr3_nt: TGTGCCAGCAGAACACAGGGAATCGAGCAGTACTTC
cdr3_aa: CASRTQGIEQYF

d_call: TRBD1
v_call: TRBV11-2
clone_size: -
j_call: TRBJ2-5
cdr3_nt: TGTGCCAGCAGCTTAGAATTATTAGGGGGCGGGACCCAGTACTTC
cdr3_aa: CASSLELLGGGTQYF

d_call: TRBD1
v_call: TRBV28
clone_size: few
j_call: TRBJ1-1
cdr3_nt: TGTGCCAGCAGTTTACAGGGGGTGGACACTGAAGCTTTCTTT
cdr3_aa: CASSLQGVDTEAFF

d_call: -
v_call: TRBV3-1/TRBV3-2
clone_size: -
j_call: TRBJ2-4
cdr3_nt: TGTGCCAGCAGCCCGGAGTCTAGAACAATAACCAAAAACATTCAGTACTTC
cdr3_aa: CASSPESRTITKNIQYF

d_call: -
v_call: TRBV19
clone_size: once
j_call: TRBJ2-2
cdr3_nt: TGTGCCAGTAGTATCGGACAGAGGACCGGGGAGCTGTTTTTT
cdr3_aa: CASSIGQRTGELFF

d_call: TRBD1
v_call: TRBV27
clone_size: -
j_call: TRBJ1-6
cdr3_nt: TGTGCCAGCAGTTTCGCGGGGCCGACAGGGGGCGTCAGTTCACCCCTCCACTTT
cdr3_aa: CASSFAGPTGGVSSPLHF

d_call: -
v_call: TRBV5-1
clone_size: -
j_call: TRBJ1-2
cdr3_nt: TGCGCCAGCCGAGCGGACAGTCCCTTAAGGGGCTACACCTTC
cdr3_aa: CASRADSPLRGYTF

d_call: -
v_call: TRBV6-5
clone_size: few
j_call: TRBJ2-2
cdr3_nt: TGTGCCAGCAGTTACTACAACAACGGGGAGCTGTTTTTT
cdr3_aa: CASSYYNNGELFF

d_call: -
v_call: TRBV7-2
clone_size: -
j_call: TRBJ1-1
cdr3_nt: TGTGCCAGCACCCGACAAGTTTTTAACACTGAAGCTTTCTTT
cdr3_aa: CASTRQVFNTEAFF

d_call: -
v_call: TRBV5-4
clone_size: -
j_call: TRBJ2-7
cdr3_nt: TGTGCCAGCAGCTTTGTATACTCCTACGAGCAGTACTTC
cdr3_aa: CASSFVYSYEQYF

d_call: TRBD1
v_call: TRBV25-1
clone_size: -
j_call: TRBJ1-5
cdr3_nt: TGTGCCAGCAGTGAGTCAGGGGGCCCCAATCAGCCCCAGCATTTT
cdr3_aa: CASSESGGPNQPQHF

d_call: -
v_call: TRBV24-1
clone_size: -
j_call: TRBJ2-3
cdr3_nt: TGTGCCACCAGTGACGGTACTAGAGATACGCAGTATTTT
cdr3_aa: CATSDGTRDTQYF

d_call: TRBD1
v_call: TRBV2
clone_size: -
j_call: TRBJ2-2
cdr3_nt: TGTGCCAGCAGTTACACAGGGGGCGAGTGGGGCACCGGGGAGCTGTTTTTT
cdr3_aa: CASSYTGGEWGTGELFF

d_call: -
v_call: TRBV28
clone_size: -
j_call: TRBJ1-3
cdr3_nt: TGTGCCAGCGTCGCCCAGGGAGGTGGAAACACCATATATTTT
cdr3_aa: CASVAQGGGNTIYF

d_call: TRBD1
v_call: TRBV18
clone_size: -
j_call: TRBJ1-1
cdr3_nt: TGTGCCAGCTCTACAGGGGCCGTGGCGGATGAAGCTTTCTTT
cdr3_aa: CASSTGAVADEAFF

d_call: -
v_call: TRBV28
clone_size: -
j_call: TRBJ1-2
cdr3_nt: TGTGCCAGCAGTTTGACAGCATATGGCTACACCTTC
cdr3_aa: CASSLTAYGYTF